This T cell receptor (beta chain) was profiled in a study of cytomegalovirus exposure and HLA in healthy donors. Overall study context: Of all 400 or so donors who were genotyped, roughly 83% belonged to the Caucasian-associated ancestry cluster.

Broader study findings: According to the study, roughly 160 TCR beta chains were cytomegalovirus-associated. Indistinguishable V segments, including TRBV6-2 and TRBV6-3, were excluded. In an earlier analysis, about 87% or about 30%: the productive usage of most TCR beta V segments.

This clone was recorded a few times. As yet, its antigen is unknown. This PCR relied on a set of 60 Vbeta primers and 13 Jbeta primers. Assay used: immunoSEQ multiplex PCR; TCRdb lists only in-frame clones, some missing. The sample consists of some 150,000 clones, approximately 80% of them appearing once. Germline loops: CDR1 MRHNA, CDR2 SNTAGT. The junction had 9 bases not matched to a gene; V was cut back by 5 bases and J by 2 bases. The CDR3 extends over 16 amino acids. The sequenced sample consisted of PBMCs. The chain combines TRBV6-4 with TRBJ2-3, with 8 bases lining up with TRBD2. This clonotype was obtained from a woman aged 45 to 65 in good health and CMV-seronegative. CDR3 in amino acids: CASSPSAGGTTDTQYF. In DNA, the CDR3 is TGTGCCAGCAGTCCTTCGGCGGGAGGAACCACAGATACGCAGTATTTT.